This T cell receptor (beta chain) was observed in a study of blood T cell repertoires in COVID-19. Using immunoSEQ multiplex PCR, the repertoire was profiled, and TCRdb retains in-frame clones only, with some absent. Among around 270,000 clones listed, 75% to 95% were seen once. Germline CDR1 and CDR2: LNHDA and SQIVND (reference sequence). The ends were cut back, 2 bases at V and 4 bases at J, with 11 bases in the middle. The CDR3 consists of 14 residues. This TCR was sampled from a person between 18 and 35 years old with COVID-19, enrolled during active disease. The chain has TRBV19 and TRBJ1-1; D is unclear. The sequenced sample was peripheral blood. The CDR3 DNA follows: TGTGCCAGTAGTATAAGTGTTCGAGGCACTGAAGCTTTCTTT. Protein sequence: CASSISVRGTEAFF.